This T cell receptor beta chain emerged from a study of blood T cell repertoires in COVID-19. Germline values: CDR1 SGHRS, CDR2 YFSETQ. This CDR3 region has 14 residues. V dropped 0 bases and J dropped 8 bases, with 11 bases sitting between them. The table came from immunoSEQ multiplex PCR; TCRdb's copy has only in-frame clones and leaves some out. The sample includes more than 110,000 clones, approximately 90% of them seen just once. The TCR was taken from a woman older than 75 with acute or convalescent COVID-19. Input material: peripheral blood. The rearrangement uses TRBV5-1 and TRBJ1-4, with D unresolved. The DNA for the CDR3 is TGCGCCAGCAGCTTGGTGAAGGGAGGAGAAAAACTGTTTTTT. It specifies CASSLVKGGEKLFF.